This T cell receptor (beta chain) emerged from a study of blood T cell repertoires in COVID-19. On the study more broadly: Specimens from acute and convalescent COVID-19 originated in the United States, Italy and Spain. In each case, the material was cDNA or gDNA derived from T cells, B-cell-depleted T cells, or PBMCs.

Per germline, CDR1 SGHRS and CDR2 YFSETQ. Trimming removed 4 bases at V and 9 bases at J, with 13 bases between. CDR3 length: 13 residues. Authors' analysis steps: Amplification from reference gene primers served as the basis for estimated nucleated cell counts. Clones were sequenced by immunoSEQ multiplex PCR, and TCRdb holds only the in-frame ones, with some missing. V, J and clone size derive from that table, while D and trimming were established from the DNA sequence. The table records roughly 70,000 clones, approximately 91% of them present only once. This sequence joins TRBV5-1 and TRBJ2-2; D is perhaps TRBD1 (5 bases). Sequencing used peripheral blood. The source is a human donor with active COVID-19. The donor label of this sample is uncertain. CDR3 sequence: CASSLDTGWELFF. For the CDR3, the DNA is TGCGCCAGCAGCCTAGACACAGGTTGGGAGCTGTTTTTT.